The clone carrying this T cell receptor (beta chain) was seen a few times. Germline V gives CDR1 MGHRA, CDR2 YSYEKL. V was cut by 4 bases and J by 7 bases, with 23 bases left in between. CDR3 length: 17 amino acids. This sample is drawn from a study of blood T cell repertoires in COVID-19. This table comes from immunoSEQ multiplex PCR, and its TCRdb copy is limited to in-frame clones, with some not included. The sample shows hundreds of thousands of clones, around nine tenths of them seen only once. The chain joins TRBV4-1 to TRBJ1-5; TRBD1 might be the D (5 bases). Material: peripheral blood. This TCR was sampled from a woman under 40 with COVID-19, enrolled during active disease. As DNA, the CDR3 is TGCGCCAGCAGCCGCCTACACGGGGGGGAAAAAGGGCAGCCCCAGCATTTT. It is translated as CASSRLHGGEKGQPQHF.